This T cell receptor beta chain was sequenced for a study of early T cells in non-severe SARS-CoV-2 infection. Looking at the study overall: Investigators sequenced bulk RNA drawn from unsorted whole blood, and chains remained unpaired.

The germline CDR1 and CDR2 sequences are GTSNPN and SVGIG (reference sequence). The CDR3 is made up of 13 amino acids. V gave up 1 base and J gave up 8 bases, with 11 bases separating them. Regarding the study as a whole: Anti-spike CD8 responses were favored by VDJdb matching, which missed private and CD4 specificities.

The protocol attached unique molecular identifiers to individual cDNA molecules. TCRdb reprocessed the 5' RACE reads via MiXCR and lists one record per CDR3 protein. The table shows tens of thousands of distinct CDR3 sequences, with 6.2% occurring only once. This clonotype was observed many times. Its cognate antigen is unknown. The gene calls are TRBV30 and TRBJ2-2; D remains ambiguous. This receptor was identified in an adult who was a healthcare worker with PCR-confirmed SARS-CoV-2 infection or an uninfected control (not recorded which). Material: whole blood. The CDR3 coding sequence is TGTGCCTGGAGTGGGGTTAGCCCTGGGGAGCTGTTTTTT. This codes for CAWSGVSPGELFF. Together with reference TRBV30 and TRBJ2-2, the CDR3 gives the full variable domain: SQTIHQWPATLVQPVGSPLSLECTVEGTSNPNLYWYRQAAGRGLQLLFYSVGIGQISSEVPQNLSASRPQDRQFILSSKKLLLSDSGFYLCAWSGVSPGELFFGEGSRLTVL.